This TCR beta chain stems from a study of shared clonotypes between healthy human individuals. Looked up from germline, CDR1 is MRHNA and CDR2 is SNTAGT. The CDR3 contains 15 residues. Trimming took 6 bases from V and 4 from J; bases not matched to a gene: 8. The protocol was immunoSEQ multiplex PCR, while the TCRdb copy is restricted to in-frame clones and leaves out a portion. This sample has about 1 million clones, with approximately 68% found just once. The sample consisted of memory CD4+ T cells sorted from blood. Indicated subset: CD45RA-negative fraction. The chain couples TRBV6-4 to TRBJ2-3, with 9 bases aligning to TRBD1. The receptor's source is a man aged 18 to 29 in good health. The CDR3 sequence is CASSARDRAADTQYF. The CDR3, as DNA: TGTGCCAGCAGCGCTCGGGACAGGGCTGCAGATACGCAGTATTTT.